These 18 T cell receptor beta chains originate from one sample sequenced in a study of blood T cell repertoires in COVID-19. Here immunoSEQ multiplex PCR was the method, and the copy in TCRdb shows in-frame clones only, minus some. The top ten hold about 18% of the sample, which has under 150,000 clones, 70% to 90% seen once. The material sequenced was peripheral blood. These receptor sequences come from a woman in her 50s who had recovered from COVID-19.

The J gene is TRBJ2-3, the V gene TRBV7-8, with a weak D call TRBD1 (5 bases). Germline V gives CDR1 SGHVS, CDR2 FQNEAQ. Trimming shortened V by 4 bases and J by 5 bases, and 16 bases separated the two germline ends. This CDR3 region has 15 residues. Written as DNA, the CDR3 is TGTGCCAGCAGCTCCGAATGGGGCCTAGGAGATACGCAGTATTTT. It codes for CASSSEWGLGDTQYF.

This clone was observed once. CDR3 region: CASKARPLSARGPLPSYEQYF. The CDR3 coding sequence is TGTGCCAGCAAGGCGCGTCCACTTAGTGCCCGAGGTCCCCTCCCCTCCTACGAGCAGTACTTC. The chain has TRBV21-1 and TRBJ2-7; whether TRBD2, the table's D call, matches the DNA was not checked. TRBV21-1 is reported as a pseudogene. The CDR3 totals 21 residues.

This chain uses TRBV18 with TRBJ1-4, with D possibly TRBD1 on 5 matching bases. CDR3 size: 14 residues. The V end lost 2 bases, the J end lost 8 bases, and 12 bases lay between the germline ends. CDR1 is KGHSH, CDR2 LQKENI, per germline. The CDR3 sequence is CASSPGAGGEKLFF. For the CDR3, the DNA is TGTGCCAGCTCACCAGGGGCCGGAGGGGAAAAACTGTTTTTT.

The CDR3 loop reads CAWSLQGTGGYTF. DNA for the CDR3: TGTGCCTGGAGTTTACAGGGTACAGGGGGCTACACCTTC. The genes are TRBV30 and TRBJ1-2, with TRBD1 as a possible D gene (6 bases). The length of the CDR3 is 13 residues. The germline V gene encodes CDR1 GTSNPN and CDR2 SVGIG (reference sequence). Deletions cut 2 bases from V and 8 bases from J, with 15 bases between.

CDR3 protein: CASSRSGTAVNYNEQFF. As DNA, the CDR3 is TGTGCCAGCAGCCGTTCCGGGACAGCGGTTAATTACAATGAGCAGTTCTTC. The chain combines TRBV7-8 with TRBJ2-1; TRBD1 matches at 7 bases. The V gene end was trimmed by 5 bases and the J gene end by 4 bases; junction bases not matched to a gene: 14. The germline CDR1 and CDR2 sequences are SGHVS and FQNEAQ. The CDR3 contains 17 residues.

The chain joins TRBV19 to TRBJ1-2; TRBD1 agrees at 9 bases. In germline, CDR1 is LNHDA, CDR2 SQIVND (reference sequence). Germline trimming cut 0 bases from V and 3 bases from J; bases unmatched to any gene: 8. The CDR3 loop spans 17 amino acids. CDR3 DNA: TGTGCCAGTAGTATAGATAGAGGGACAGGGAGATACTATGGCTACACCTTC. Its protein is CASSIDRGTGRYYGYTF.

This clone came up a few times. The gene calls are TRBV12-3 or TRBV12-4 and TRBJ1-1, with D unclear. Deletions cut 6 bases from V and 5 bases from J, with 10 bases between. This CDR3 contains 12 residues. For the CDR3, the DNA is TGTGCCAGCAGCCTCTCGCGGACTGAAGCTTTCTTT. Translated: CASSLSRTEAFF.

This rearrangement joins TRBV4-1 to TRBJ2-5; 11 bases agree with TRBD1. Germline CDR1 MGHRA, CDR2 YSYEKL. Trimming removed 8 bases from V and 1 base from J; junction bases left unmatched: 6. CDR3 length: 15 amino acids. CDR3 amino acids: CASATGTGGQETQYF. The DNA of the CDR3 is TGCGCCAGCGCTACCGGGACAGGGGGCCAAGAGACCCAGTACTTC.

The chain recombines TRBV2 with TRBJ2-1; 8 bases map to TRBD2. Germline V gene sequence: CDR1 SNHLY, CDR2 FYNNEI. J was trimmed by 0 bases and V by 2 bases; bases with no gene match: 0. This CDR3 is built from 15 residues. The CDR3 DNA is TGTGCCAGCAGTGAACGGGAGGGCTCCTACAATGAGCAGTTCTTC. Amino acids: CASSEREGSYNEQFF.

This chain links TRBV27 with TRBJ2-2; 13 bases match TRBD2. From germline, CDR1 is MNHEY and CDR2 SMNVEV (reference sequence). The junction had 3 bases not matched to a gene; V was cut back by 6 bases and J by 8 bases. CDR3 length equals 14 residues. CDR3 DNA: TGTGCCAGCAGGGGACTAGCGGGAAGGGGGGAGCTGTTTTTT. Translating it yields CASRGLAGRGELFF.

The chain uses TRBV4-3 and TRBJ2-5; TRBD2 agrees at 8 bases. CDR1 is LGHNA and CDR2 is YSLEER in the germline V gene. The CDR3 sequence is 16 residues long. The V segment lost 1 base and the J segment 7 bases; nucleotides outside the gene matches: 11. This chain's CDR3 is CASSQVLAVPTGTQYF. CDR3 coding DNA: TGCGCCAGCAGCCAAGTACTAGCGGTCCCAACGGGGACCCAGTACTTC.

The chain combines TRBV12-5 with TRBJ1-5; D unclear. This CDR3 region has 13 residues. Trimming took off 0 bases at V and 6 bases at J, with 6 bases between the two ends. Germline V gene data show CDR1 as LGHNT and CDR2 as FRNRAP. In nucleotides, the CDR3 is TGTGCTAGTGGTTTGGTACTTACTCAGCCCCAGCATTTT. This codes for CASGLVLTQPQHF.

This clone was seen a single time. This chain's CDR3 is CASSLFSGRGPGELFF. CDR3 DNA: TGTGCCAGCAGTTTATTTAGCGGGAGGGGTCCCGGGGAGCTGTTTTTT. The chain joins TRBV27 to TRBJ2-2, with 11 nucleotides matching TRBD2. CDR1 MNHEY and CDR2 SMNVEV come from the germline V gene (reference sequence). The CDR3 is 16 amino acids. Trimming removed 1 base from V and 6 bases from J; junction bases left unmatched: 4.

This sequence joins TRBV15 and TRBJ2-3; weak D call: TRBD1 (6 bases). The V end was cut by 5 bases, the J end by 4 bases, with 13 bases between. Germline V lookup: CDR1 LNHNV, CDR2 YYDKDF (reference sequence). This CDR3 spans 14 amino acids. The CDR3 coding sequence is TGTGCCACCAGCGGGCAGGGGAAGCCAGATACGCAGTATTTT. Its protein is CATSGQGKPDTQYF.

The gene calls are TRBV5-5 and TRBJ1-6; a possible D gene is TRBD1 (5 bases). V was pared by 4 bases and J by 0 bases, with 14 bases between. Germline V gene data show CDR1 as SGHKS and CDR2 as YYEKEE (reference sequence). The CDR3 runs 17 residues. The CDR3: CASSLKTVSSYNSPLHF. The CDR3 DNA reads TGTGCCAGCAGCCTCAAGACAGTCAGCTCCTATAATTCACCCCTCCACTTT.

This clone was seen repeatedly, ten times or more. This chain connects TRBV18 to TRBJ2-5; no definite D call. CDR3 size: 14 residues. Germline values: CDR1 KGHSH, CDR2 LQKENI. V lost 3 bases and J lost 5, with 13 bases in between. Here the CDR3 reads CASSPAAARETQYF. DNA for the CDR3: TGTGCCAGCTCACCGGCGGCGGCTAGGGAGACCCAGTACTTC.

The chain is built from TRBV6-2 or TRBV6-3 and TRBJ2-2, with D possibly being TRBD2 (6 bases). This CDR3 spans 16 amino acids. Germline V CDR1 and CDR2: MNHEY, SVGEGT. V was cut by 2 bases and J by 3 bases, with 13 bases left in between. This chain's CDR3 is CASSYGAGGYTGELFF. CDR3 bases: TGTGCCAGCAGTTACGGCGCAGGAGGGTACACCGGGGAGCTGTTTTTT.

This clone was found once. This chain joins TRBV4-1 and TRBJ2-1; the match to TRBD2 covers 9 bases. Losses at the gene ends were 0 bases for V and 7 bases for J; bases not matched to a gene: 10. Per the germline V gene, CDR1 is MGHRA and CDR2 is YSYEKL. The CDR3 loop spans 17 amino acids. The CDR3 nucleotides read TGCGCCAGCAGCCAAGATTGGGCTAGCGGGGTGAGTAATGAGCAGTTCTTC. As protein: CASSQDWASGVSNEQFF.